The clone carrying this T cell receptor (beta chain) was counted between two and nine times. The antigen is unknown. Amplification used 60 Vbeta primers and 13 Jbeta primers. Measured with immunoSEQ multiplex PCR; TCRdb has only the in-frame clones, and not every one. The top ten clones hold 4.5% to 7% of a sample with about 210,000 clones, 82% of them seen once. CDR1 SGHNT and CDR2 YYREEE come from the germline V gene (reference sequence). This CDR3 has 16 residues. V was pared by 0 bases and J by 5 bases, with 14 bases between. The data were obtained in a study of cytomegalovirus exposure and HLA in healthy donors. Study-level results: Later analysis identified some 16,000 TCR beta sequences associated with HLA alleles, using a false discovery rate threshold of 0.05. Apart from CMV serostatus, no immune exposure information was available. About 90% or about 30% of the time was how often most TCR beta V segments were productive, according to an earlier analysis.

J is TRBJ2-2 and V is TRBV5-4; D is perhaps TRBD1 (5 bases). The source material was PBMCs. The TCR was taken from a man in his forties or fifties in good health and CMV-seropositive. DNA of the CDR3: TGTGCCAGCAGCTTGGGGGAAAGGGGCAGTACCGGGGAGCTGTTTTTT. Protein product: CASSLGERGSTGELFF.